Listed below are T cell receptor beta chains from one sample, sequenced in a study of T cells in lung cancer brain metastases. The repertoire was sequenced with immunoSEQ multiplex PCR; TCRdb's copy has only in-frame clones and lacks some. The sample holds thousands of clones, around nine tenths seen once. Material for sequencing was tumor tissue from the primary lung tumor. The receptors were sampled from a woman aged 45-65 years with non-small cell lung cancer. The CDR3 runs from the conserved cysteine through the conserved F or W. The D gene is left open where the match is weak. Rows may omit the clone size; those that give it use once, few, many or a size class.

CDR3: CASSPTSGSTDTQYF
DNA: TGTGCCAGCTCACCGACTAGCGGGAGCACAGATACGCAGTATTTT
V: TRBV18
D: TRBD2
J: TRBJ2-3
size: -

CDR3: CASSSLAGEETQYF
DNA: TGTGCCAGCAGCTCACTAGCGGGAGAAGAGACCCAGTACTTC
V: TRBV7-2
D: TRBD2
J: TRBJ2-5
size: -

CDR3: CASVPGEAYEQYF
DNA: TGTGCCAGCGTGCCGGGGGAAGCCTACGAGCAGTACTTC
V: TRBV28
D: -
J: TRBJ2-7
size: -

CDR3: CASSLATGSTGNTIYF
DNA: TGCGCCAGCAGCTTGGCCACAGGTTCGACTGGAAACACCATATATTTT
V: TRBV5-1
D: -
J: TRBJ1-3
size: few

CDR3: CASSPGGGDQPQHF
DNA: TGTGCCAGTAGCCCGGGCGGGGGCGATCAGCCCCAGCATTTT
V: TRBV19
D: -
J: TRBJ1-5
size: -

CDR3: CASSVVGDKYSPLHF
DNA: TGTGCCAGCAGCGTAGTGGGTGACAAGTATTCACCCCTCCACTTT
V: TRBV9
D: -
J: TRBJ1-6
size: -

CDR3: CAYPWTAEYGYTF
DNA: TGTGCCTACCCCTGGACAGCAGAGTATGGCTACACCTTC
V: TRBV30
D: -
J: TRBJ1-2
size: -

CDR3: CATSSRTGGLVEKLFF
DNA: TGTGCCACCAGCAGTAGGACAGGGGGCTTGGTAGAAAAACTGTTTTTT
V: TRBV15
D: TRBD1
J: TRBJ1-4
size: few

CDR3: CASSQDPTLPYEQYF
DNA: TGCGCCAGCAGCCAAGATCCGACTCTACCTTACGAGCAGTACTTC
V: TRBV4-3
D: -
J: TRBJ2-7
size: -

CDR3: CASSQDQRTDTQYF
DNA: TGTGCCAGCAGCCAGGACCAGCGGACAGATACGCAGTATTTT
V: TRBV4-2
D: -
J: TRBJ2-3
size: -

CDR3: CASMGGGRRELFF
DNA: TGTGCCAGCATGGGAGGGGGGCGGCGGGAGCTGTTTTTT
V: TRBV28
D: -
J: TRBJ2-2
size: once

CDR3: CASSLRLADPYEQYF
DNA: TGTGCCAGCAGCTTGAGACTAGCGGACCCCTACGAGCAGTACTTC
V: TRBV7-2
D: TRBD2
J: TRBJ2-7
size: -

CDR3: CASRKTGDFYNEQFF
DNA: TGTGCCAGCAGAAAGACAGGGGATTTCTACAATGAGCAGTTCTTC
V: TRBV2
D: TRBD1
J: TRBJ2-1
size: -

CDR3: CAWSVAWENEKLFF
DNA: TGTGCCTGGAGTGTAGCTTGGGAGAATGAAAAACTGTTTTTT
V: TRBV30
D: -
J: TRBJ1-4
size: -

CDR3: CASSPPASSEAFF
DNA: TGTGCCAGCAGCCCTCCAGCGAGCTCTGAAGCTTTCTTT
V: TRBV14
D: -
J: TRBJ1-1
size: -

CDR3: CASSSGLAGRSDTQYF
DNA: TGTGCCAGTAGTTCCGGACTAGCGGGAAGGTCAGATACGCAGTATTTT
V: TRBV19
D: TRBD2
J: TRBJ2-3
size: -

CDR3: CSGQDSPYEQYF
DNA: TGCAGCGGACAGGACAGTCCCTACGAGCAGTACTTC
V: TRBV29-1
D: -
J: TRBJ2-7
size: -

CDR3: CASSVGPNYEQYF
DNA: TGTGCCAGCAGCGTTGGGCCCAACTACGAGCAGTACTTC
V: TRBV9
D: -
J: TRBJ2-7
size: -

CDR3: CASSQPGTEAFF
DNA: TGTGCCAGCAGTCAGCCGGGGACTGAAGCTTTCTTT
V: TRBV28
D: -
J: TRBJ1-1
size: -

CDR3: CASSLVAGGPSGELFF
DNA: TGTGCCAGCAGCTTAGTAGCGGGAGGGCCCTCCGGGGAGCTGTTTTTT
V: TRBV7-3
D: TRBD2
J: TRBJ2-2
size: -

CDR3: CASSPSGEVSQYF
DNA: TGTGCCAGCAGCCCCTCAGGGGAGGTTTCACAGTACTTC
V: TRBV4-2
D: -
J: TRBJ2-7
size: -

CDR3: CASSIVISETTNTGELFF
DNA: TGTGCCAGTAGTATAGTCATTTCGGAGACAACGAACACCGGGGAGCTGTTTTTT
V: TRBV19
D: -
J: TRBJ2-2
size: -

CDR3: CASSIDLRTDTQYF
DNA: TGTGCCAGTAGTATAGATCTACGCACAGATACGCAGTATTTT
V: TRBV19
D: -
J: TRBJ2-3
size: -

CDR3: CATAGTGGFSYEQYF
DNA: TGTGCCACGGCCGGGACAGGGGGCTTCTCCTACGAGCAGTACTTC
V: TRBV28
D: TRBD1
J: TRBJ2-7
size: -

CDR3: CACSGTGDEKLFF
DNA: TGTGCCTGTTCCGGGACAGGGGATGAAAAACTGTTTTTT
V: TRBV30
D: TRBD1
J: TRBJ1-4
size: few

CDR3: CSVEPQGVAGYTF
DNA: TGCAGCGTTGAACCCCAGGGGGTTGCTGGCTACACCTTC
V: TRBV29-1
D: TRBD1
J: TRBJ1-2
size: few

CDR3: CASSLSWGNTEAFF
DNA: TGTGCCAGCAGCTTAAGCTGGGGGAACACTGAAGCTTTCTTT
V: TRBV7-3
D: -
J: TRBJ1-1
size: -

CDR3: CASSGLAEQYF
DNA: TGTGCCAGCAGCGGACTAGCGGAGCAGTACTTC
V: TRBV7-9
D: TRBD2
J: TRBJ2-7
size: -

CDR3: CASSPPYGGGTDTQYF
DNA: TGTGCCAGCTCACCACCGTATGGGGGGGGCACAGATACGCAGTATTTT
V: TRBV18
D: TRBD2
J: TRBJ2-3
size: -